This entry describes one T cell receptor beta chain. What it binds is unknown. Building of the TCR beta libraries involved iRepertoire HTBI primers and Arm-PCR of CDR3 regions. TCRdb analysed the multiplex PCR reads with MiXCR anew, one entry per CDR3 protein. Here the sample spans 600,000 to 650,000 distinct CDR3 sequences, roughly 16% being singletons. As to time point: newly diagnosed GD, antithyroid drugs for less than 3 months. Generation of the TCR library employed RNA extracted from PBMCs. These data come from a study of regulatory T cells in long-lasting Graves disease. Study results and caveats: Among persistent patients, a larger number of public clonotypes were shared (about 2,700) than among newly diagnosed patients (just over 950). Persistent disease preferred TRBV28, TRBJ1-2 and TRBJ2-5.

The CDR3 runs 17 residues. V shed 6 bases, J shed 4 bases, and the junction held 15 bases outside the gene matches. The same specimen was also included in a second study, on T cells in Graves' hyperthyroidism and ophthalmopathy. That work states: Researchers ran a first-round RT-PCR on the TCR CDR3 using the HTBI primer set.

The sequencing used peripheral blood mononuclear cells (PBMCs), collected at new diagnosis, from a patient treated with antithyroid drugs. This receptor was identified in a woman between 25 and 40 years old with Graves disease. V gene TRBV6-7 combines with J gene TRBJ1-5, with 7 bases identical to TRBD1. TRBV6-7 is sorted into the ORF group, with uncertain function. In nucleotides, the CDR3 is TGTGCCAGCAGATACCAGTCGGGCCAGGGGGGTAATCAGCCCCAGCATTTT. Translated, it gives CASRYQSGQGGNQPQHF.